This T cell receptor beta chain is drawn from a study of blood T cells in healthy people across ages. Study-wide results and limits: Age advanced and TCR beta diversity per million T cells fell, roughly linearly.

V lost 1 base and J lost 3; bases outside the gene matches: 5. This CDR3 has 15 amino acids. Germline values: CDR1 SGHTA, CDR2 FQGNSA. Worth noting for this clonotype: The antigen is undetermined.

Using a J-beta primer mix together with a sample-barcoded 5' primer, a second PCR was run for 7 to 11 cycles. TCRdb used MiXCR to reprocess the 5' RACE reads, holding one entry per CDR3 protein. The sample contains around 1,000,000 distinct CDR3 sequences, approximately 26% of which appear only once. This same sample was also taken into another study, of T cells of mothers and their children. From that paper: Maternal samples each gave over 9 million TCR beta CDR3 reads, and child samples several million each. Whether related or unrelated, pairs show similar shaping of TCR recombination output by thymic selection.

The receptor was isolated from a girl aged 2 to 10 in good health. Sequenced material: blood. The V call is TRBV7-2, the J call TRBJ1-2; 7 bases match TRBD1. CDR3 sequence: CASSLDTGVDYGYTF. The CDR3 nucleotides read TGTGCCAGCAGCTTAGACACAGGGGTCGACTATGGCTACACCTTC.